Following are 5 T cell receptor beta chains from one sample sequenced in a study of T cells in Graves' hyperthyroidism and ophthalmopathy. Amplified TCR beta CDR3 regions derived from RNA transcripts. The study used the HTBI primer set for a first-round RT-PCR of the TCR CDR3. TCRdb re-called the multiplex PCR reads with MiXCR, one entry per CDR3 protein. The sample yields around 280,000 distinct CDR3 sequences, roughly an eighth seen once. The sequenced sample was blood. Every receptor here comes from a woman aged 40 to 50 with Graves' hyperthyroidism.

This clonotype has ten or more counts. The V call is TRBV3-1, the J call TRBJ2-1, with 15 bases identical to TRBD2. J lost 7 bases, V lost 4 bases, and 11 bases had no gene match. Per germline, CDR1 LGHDT and CDR2 YNNKEL (reference sequence). CDR3 length: 18 residues. As DNA, the CDR3 is TGTGCCAGCAGCCCCCGTCTTGAGGGGACTAGCGGGAGGAATGAGCAGTTCTTC. As protein: CASSPRLEGTSGRNEQFF.

In this sample, this clonotype turned up many times. The chain couples TRBV12-5 to TRBJ2-7; 10 nucleotides agree with TRBD2. CDR1 is LGHNT and CDR2 is FRNRAP in the germline V gene. The CDR3 extends over 14 amino acids. With 6 bases clipped from V and 5 bases from J, the junction kept 7 bases outside the gene matches. This CDR3 reads CASGLSGRDHEQYF. The CDR3 DNA follows: TGTGCTAGTGGCCTCAGCGGGAGGGACCACGAGCAGTACTTC.

CDR3 protein: CASSSQTGQVNEQFF. DNA of the CDR3: TGTGCCAGCAGCTCACAGACCGGACAGGTCAATGAGCAGTTCTTC. V usage is TRBV5-4 and J usage is TRBJ2-1; TRBD1 matches 7 bases. J was trimmed by 6 bases and V by 3 bases; bases with no gene match: 9. Germline CDR1 reads SGHNT; CDR2 reads YYREEE (reference sequence). CDR3 length equals 15 residues.

This clonotype was detected ten times or more. The genes are TRBV24-1 and TRBJ1-1; TRBD1 matches 8 bases. Germline trimming cut 3 bases from V and 1 base from J; bases unmatched to any gene: 6. There are 16 residues in the CDR3. Germline V gene data show CDR1 as KGHDR and CDR2 as SFDVKD. Here the CDR3 reads CATSDSPGTGNTEAFF. CDR3 nucleotides: TGTGCCACCAGTGATAGTCCCGGGACAGGGAACACTGAAGCTTTCTTT.

At least ten counts were recorded for this clonotype. The J gene is TRBJ2-3, the V gene TRBV11-3, with 13 bases matching TRBD2. Trimming cost V 4 bases and J 4 bases; bases outside gene matches: 5. The CDR3 extends over 16 amino acids. CDR1 and CDR2 (germline): SGHNT, YENEEA. The CDR3: CASSSGTSGIADTQYF. In DNA form, the CDR3 reads TGTGCCAGCAGCTCCGGGACTAGCGGGATTGCAGATACGCAGTATTTT.